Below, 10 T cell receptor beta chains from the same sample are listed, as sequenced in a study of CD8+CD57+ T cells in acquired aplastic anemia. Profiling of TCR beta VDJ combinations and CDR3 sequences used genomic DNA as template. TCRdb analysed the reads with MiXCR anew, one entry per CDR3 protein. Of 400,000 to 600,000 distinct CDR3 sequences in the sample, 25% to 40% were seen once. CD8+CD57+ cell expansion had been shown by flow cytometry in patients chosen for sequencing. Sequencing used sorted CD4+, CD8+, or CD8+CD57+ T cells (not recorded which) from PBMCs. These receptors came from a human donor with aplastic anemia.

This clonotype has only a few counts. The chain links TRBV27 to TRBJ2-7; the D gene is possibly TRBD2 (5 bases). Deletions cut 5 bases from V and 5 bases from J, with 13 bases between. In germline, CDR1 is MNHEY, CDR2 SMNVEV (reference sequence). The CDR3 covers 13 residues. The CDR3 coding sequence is TGTGCCAGCAGTCCTTTTACTAGTAACGAGCAGTACTTC. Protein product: CASSPFTSNEQYF.

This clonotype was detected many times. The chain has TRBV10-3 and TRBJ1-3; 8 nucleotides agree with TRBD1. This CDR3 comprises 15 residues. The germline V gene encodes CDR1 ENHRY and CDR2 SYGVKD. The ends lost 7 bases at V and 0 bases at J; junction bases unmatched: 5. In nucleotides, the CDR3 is TGTGCCATCAATGCGGGACAGGACTCTGGAAACACCATATATTTT. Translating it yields CAINAGQDSGNTIYF.

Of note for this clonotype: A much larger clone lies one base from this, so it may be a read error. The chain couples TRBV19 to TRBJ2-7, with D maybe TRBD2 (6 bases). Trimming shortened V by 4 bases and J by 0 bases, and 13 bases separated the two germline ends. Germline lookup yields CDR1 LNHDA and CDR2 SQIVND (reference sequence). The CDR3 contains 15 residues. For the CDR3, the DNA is TGTGCCAGTAGTAATGGCGGGACTCTCTCCTACGAGCAGTACTTC. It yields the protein CASSNGGTLSYEQYF.

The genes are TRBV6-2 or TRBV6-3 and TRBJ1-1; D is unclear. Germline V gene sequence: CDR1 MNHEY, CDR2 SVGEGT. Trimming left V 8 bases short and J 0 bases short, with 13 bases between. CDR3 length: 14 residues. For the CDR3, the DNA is TGTGCCAGCGTTCGTCGGGGTCTGAACACTGAAGCTTTCTTT. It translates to CASVRRGLNTEAFF.

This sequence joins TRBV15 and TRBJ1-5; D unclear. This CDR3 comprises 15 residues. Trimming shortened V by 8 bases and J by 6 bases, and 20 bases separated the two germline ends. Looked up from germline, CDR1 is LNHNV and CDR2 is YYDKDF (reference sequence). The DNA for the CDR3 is TGTGCCACCGAAGACGCTCCGGGTGAGAGTCAGCCCCAGCATTTT. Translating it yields CATEDAPGESQPQHF.

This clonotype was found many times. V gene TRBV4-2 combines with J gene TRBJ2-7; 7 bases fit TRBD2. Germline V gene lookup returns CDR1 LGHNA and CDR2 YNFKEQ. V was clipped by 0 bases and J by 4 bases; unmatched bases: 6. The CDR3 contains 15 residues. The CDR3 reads CASSQDPAGGYEQYF. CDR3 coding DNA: TGTGCCAGCAGCCAAGATCCGGCCGGGGGGTACGAGCAGTACTTC.

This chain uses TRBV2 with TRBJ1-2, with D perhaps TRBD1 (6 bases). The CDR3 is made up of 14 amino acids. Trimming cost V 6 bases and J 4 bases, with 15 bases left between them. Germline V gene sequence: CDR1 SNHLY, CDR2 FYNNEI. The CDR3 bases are TGTGCCAGCAGGACGACAGGCCGTAGCTATGGCTACACCTTC. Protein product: CASRTTGRSYGYTF.

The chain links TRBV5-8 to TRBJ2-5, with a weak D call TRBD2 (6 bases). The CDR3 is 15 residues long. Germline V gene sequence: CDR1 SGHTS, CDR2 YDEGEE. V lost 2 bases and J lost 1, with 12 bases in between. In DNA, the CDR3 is TGTGCCAGCAGCTTAGTAGCGGATCCCCAAGAGACCCAGTACTTC. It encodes CASSLVADPQETQYF.

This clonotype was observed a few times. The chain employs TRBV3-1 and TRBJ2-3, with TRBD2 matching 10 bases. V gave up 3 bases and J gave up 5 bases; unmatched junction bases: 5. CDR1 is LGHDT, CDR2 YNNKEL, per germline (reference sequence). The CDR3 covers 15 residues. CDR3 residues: CASSQTRTSGDTQYF. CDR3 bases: TGTGCCAGCAGCCAGACTCGGACTAGCGGAGATACGCAGTATTTT.

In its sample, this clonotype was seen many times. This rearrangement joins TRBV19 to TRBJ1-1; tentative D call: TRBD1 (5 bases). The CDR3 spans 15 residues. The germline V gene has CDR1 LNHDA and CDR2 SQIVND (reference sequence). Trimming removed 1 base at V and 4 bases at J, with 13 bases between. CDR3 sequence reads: CASSIVDSRSTEAFF. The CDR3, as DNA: TGTGCCAGTAGTATAGTTGACAGCCGAAGCACTGAAGCTTTCTTT. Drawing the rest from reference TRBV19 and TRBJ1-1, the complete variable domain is DGGITQSPKYLFRKEGQNVTLSCEQNLNHDAMYWYRQDPGQGLRLIYYSQIVNDFQKGDIAEGYSVSREKKESFPLTVTSAQKNPTAFYLCASSIVDSRSTEAFFGQGTRLTVV.